A single sample is the source of the 24 T cell receptor beta chains below, sequenced in a study of cytomegalovirus exposure and HLA in healthy donors. Some clones are missing from TCRdb's copy, which holds only in-frame ones; the method was immunoSEQ multiplex PCR. Of about 190,000 clones detected, about 82% appear once; the ten largest clones hold about 1.5%. Sequenced: PBMCs. Receptor source: a woman aged 18-29 years in good health and CMV-seronegative.

The chain uses TRBV5-4 and TRBJ2-7; 14 positions match TRBD2. The CDR3 is made up of 17 amino acids. V trimming: 4 bases; J trimming: 7 bases; junction bases outside the gene matches: 13. CDR1 and CDR2 (germline): SGHNT, YYREEE (reference sequence). CDR3 DNA: TGTGCCAGCAGCAGGTCTACCGGGACTAGCGGGAGTCGGGAGCAGTACTTC. This gives the protein CASSRSTGTSGSREQYF.

The chain employs TRBV25-1 and TRBJ1-3, with 7 positions matching TRBD1. V lost 8 bases, J lost 5 bases, and 12 bases stayed unmatched. CDR3 length: 15 residues. Germline V gene data show CDR1 as MGHDK and CDR2 as SYGVNS. DNA for the CDR3: TGTGCCAGCCTGACAGGGATAATAAGCCGAAACACCATATATTTT. Residues: CASLTGIISRNTIYF.

The gene calls are TRBV6-4 and TRBJ1-1; 8 bases map to TRBD1. Per germline, CDR1 MRHNA and CDR2 SNTAGT. The J segment lost 1 base and the V segment lost 4 bases, leaving 2 bases of the junction unmatched. The CDR3 is 14 residues long. CDR3 region: CASSAGQENTEAFF. In DNA, the CDR3 is TGTGCCAGCAGTGCGGGACAGGAGAACACTGAAGCTTTCTTT.

J is TRBJ1-5 and V is TRBV30; D is undetermined. Germline CDR1 and CDR2: GTSNPN and SVGIG (reference sequence). The ends were cut back, 2 bases at V and 4 bases at J, with 9 bases in the middle. The CDR3 spans 13 residues. The CDR3 nucleotides read TGTGCCTGGAGTCAGGCATGGAATCAGCCCCAGCATTTT. This gives the protein CAWSQAWNQPQHF.

This rearrangement joins TRBV6-4 to TRBJ2-3, with TRBD1 matching over 9 bases. The CDR3 is 14 residues long. Germline-derived CDR1 and CDR2 are MRHNA and SNTAGT. The V and J ends lost 4 bases and 2 bases, in that order; junction bases with no gene match: 1. In DNA, the CDR3 is TGTGCCAGCAGTGCACAGGGGGCCACAGATACGCAGTATTTT. Residues: CASSAQGATDTQYF.

This clone occurred once. The chain combines TRBV7-6 with TRBJ2-1, with 8 bases fitting TRBD1. Per the germline V gene, CDR1 is SGHVS and CDR2 is FNYEAQ. V shed 5 bases, J shed 8 bases, and the junction held 8 bases outside the gene matches. The CDR3 extends over 14 amino acids. In DNA form, the CDR3 reads TGTGCCAGCAGCGACAGGGGTTTAGGCGATGAGCAGTTCTTC. This codes for CASSDRGLGDEQFF.

The chain has TRBV7-9 and TRBJ2-2; no clear D. Germline V lookup: CDR1 SEHNR, CDR2 FQNEAQ (reference sequence). The CDR3 runs to 15 residues. The ends were cut back, 5 bases at V and 1 base at J, with 11 bases in the middle. The CDR3 nucleotides read TGTGCCAGCAGCCCTCTGGGCCTGAACACCGGGGAGCTGTTTTTT. It codes for CASSPLGLNTGELFF.

The rearrangement links TRBV27 to TRBJ1-6, with 8 positions matching TRBD1. V shed 5 bases and J 5 bases; nucleotides not matched to a gene: 5. The CDR3 is 15 residues long. Germline V CDR1 and CDR2: MNHEY, SMNVEV (reference sequence). CDR3 sequence reads: CASSGQGKNNSPLHF. The CDR3 DNA is TGTGCCAGCAGTGGACAGGGCAAGAATAATTCACCCCTCCACTTT.

This chain joins TRBV30 and TRBJ2-1, with D possibly TRBD2 on 6 matching bases. CDR1 and CDR2 from the germline V gene are GTSNPN and SVGIG (reference sequence). This CDR3 region has 15 residues. Deletions cut 2 bases from V and 6 bases from J, with 17 bases between. This CDR3 is CAWSRGGGRSNEQFF. CDR3 in DNA: TGTGCCTGGAGTCGAGGAGGAGGGAGGAGCAATGAGCAGTTCTTC.

This rearrangement joins TRBV14 to TRBJ2-7; TRBD2 aligns across 14 bases. The CDR3 loop spans 16 amino acids. V lost 4 bases to trimming and J lost 7 bases; unmatched junction nucleotides: 9. Germline V lookup: CDR1 SGHDN, CDR2 FVKESK. CDR3 DNA: TGTGCCAGCAGCCGACTAGCGGGAGGGCCCGTGGGGGAGCAGTACTTC. This sequence encodes CASSRLAGGPVGEQYF. Based on the CDR3 plus reference TRBV14 and TRBJ2-7, the full variable domain is EAGVTQFPSHSVIEKGQTVTLRCDPISGHDNLYWYRRVMGKEIKFLLHFVKESKQDESGMPNNRFLAERTGGTYSTLKVQPAELEDSGVYFCASSRLAGGPVGEQYFGPGTRLTVT.

The CDR3 DNA follows: TGCGCCAGCAGGGACTTAGCACGGTCGAACACCGGGGAGCTGTTTTTT. Translated: CASRDLARSNTGELFF. The gene calls are TRBV10-2 and TRBJ2-2; D possibly corresponds to TRBD2 (5 bases). Trimming took 6 bases from V and 0 from J, leaving 14 bases between them. The CDR3 has 16 residues. The germline gives CDR1 WSHSY, CDR2 SAAADI.

The J gene is TRBJ1-1, the V gene TRBV29-1, with D perhaps TRBD1 (6 bases). Germline loops: CDR1 SQVTM, CDR2 ANQGSEA. The CDR3 covers 11 residues. V was cut by 7 bases and J by 10 bases, with 16 bases left in between. DNA for the CDR3: TGCAGCGGCGGACTTACAGGGACAGCTTTCTTT. It is translated as CSGGLTGTAFF.

This chain joins TRBV11-2 and TRBJ2-1; the match to TRBD2 covers 9 bases. Germline assignment: CDR1 SGHAT and CDR2 FQNNGV. The CDR3 spans 16 residues. Trimming cost V 1 base and J 7 bases; bases outside gene matches: 8. The CDR3 DNA reads TGTGCCAGCAGCTTAGCCGGCGGGGGGGCCGTGAATGAGCAGTTCTTC. This sequence encodes CASSLAGGGAVNEQFF.

This sequence joins TRBV11-2 and TRBJ1-2; no firm D call. This CDR3 region has 12 residues. Germline CDR1 and CDR2: SGHAT and FQNNGV. Trimming left V 5 bases short and J 4 bases short, with 8 bases between. This CDR3 reads CASSLGAYGYTF. The CDR3 DNA is TGTGCCAGCAGCCTGGGCGCCTATGGCTACACCTTC.

The chain employs TRBV7-9 and TRBJ2-1; 14 positions match TRBD2. CDR1 SEHNR and CDR2 FQNEAQ come from the germline V gene (reference sequence). The CDR3 is 15 residues long. Losses at the gene ends were 4 bases for V and 7 bases for J; bases not matched to a gene: 3. The CDR3 nucleotides are TGTGCCAGCAGCTGGACTAGCGGGAGGACTAATGAGCAGTTCTTC. Translating it yields CASSWTSGRTNEQFF.

The rearrangement links TRBV18 to TRBJ1-1, with D possibly being TRBD1 (5 bases). The V end was cut by 3 bases, the J end by 3 bases, with 8 bases between. CDR1 and CDR2 (germline): KGHSH, LQKENI. This CDR3 is 13 amino acids long. CDR3 DNA: TGTGCCAGCTCACCCAGGGTGGACACTGAAGCTTTCTTT. This gives the protein CASSPRVDTEAFF.

This chain joins TRBV10-3 and TRBJ2-1, with 9 bases matching TRBD1. The V and J ends lost 5 bases and 4 bases, in that order; junction bases with no gene match: 3. Germline CDR1 is ENHRY and CDR2 is SYGVKD. This CDR3 is 14 amino acids long. This chain's CDR3 is CAISMDRGYNEQFF. Here the CDR3 DNA reads TGTGCCATCAGTATGGACAGGGGATACAATGAGCAGTTCTTC.

The rearrangement links TRBV7-3 to TRBJ2-5; 11 bases are a match to TRBD2. CDR1 SGHTA and CDR2 FQGTGA come from the germline V gene. The CDR3 contains 16 residues. V dropped 1 base and J dropped 4; count of bases not matched to a gene: 5. In nucleotides, the CDR3 is TGTGCCAGCAGCTTAAACCCTAGCGGGGGGACAGAGACCCAGTACTTC. Translated, it gives CASSLNPSGGTETQYF.

The rearrangement joins TRBV27 to TRBJ2-7; 11 bases are a match to TRBD1. CDR3 length equals 15 residues. The V and J ends lost 4 bases and 2 bases, in that order; junction bases with no gene match: 4. The germline V gene encodes CDR1 MNHEY and CDR2 SMNVEV (reference sequence). The CDR3 bases are TGTGCCAGCAGTTCTTGGGACAGGGGGACCTACGAGCAGTACTTC. It encodes CASSSWDRGTYEQYF.

This clone was seen just once. This rearrangement joins TRBV27 to TRBJ1-1, with D possibly matching TRBD1 (6 bases). CDR3 length: 14 amino acids. V was trimmed by 7 bases and J by 4 bases, leaving 16 bases between them. CDR1 MNHEY and CDR2 SMNVEV come from the germline V gene (reference sequence). CDR3 protein: CASNEQGRGTEAFF. The CDR3 coding sequence is TGTGCCAGCAATGAACAGGGTCGCGGCACTGAAGCTTTCTTT.

The CDR3 DNA reads TGTGCCAGCAGTTTCTCGGGGTTGGTGGATACGCAGTATTTT. Encoded protein: CASSFSGLVDTQYF. The chain recombines TRBV28 with TRBJ2-3, with TRBD2 as a possible D gene (5 bases). This CDR3 comprises 14 residues. Looked up from germline, CDR1 is MDHEN and CDR2 is SYDVKM. V lost 3 bases, J lost 6 bases, and 13 bases lay in between.

This chain links TRBV5-1 with TRBJ2-7; TRBD1 agrees at 8 bases. The CDR3 is 18 amino acids. V lost 3 bases and J lost 0; bases outside the gene matches: 14. CDR1 is SGHRS and CDR2 is YFSETQ in the germline V gene. CDR3 DNA sequence: TGCGCCAGCAGCTCCCATCAGAGACAGGGGCCGATCTCCTACGAGCAGTACTTC. Translated: CASSSHQRQGPISYEQYF.

In its sample, this clone was seen once. The chain combines TRBV7-9 with TRBJ1-4; D remains ambiguous. Germline CDR1 and CDR2: SEHNR and FQNEAQ (reference sequence). CDR3 length: 14 residues. Deletions cut 5 bases from V and 8 bases from J, with 15 bases between. CDR3 sequence reads: CASSRRRDGEKLFF. CDR3 coding DNA: TGTGCCAGCAGCAGGAGGAGGGATGGAGAAAAACTGTTTTTT.

V gene TRBV7-8 combines with J gene TRBJ2-2, with D perhaps matching TRBD2 (5 bases). This CDR3 comprises 13 residues. The V end was cut by 7 bases, the J end by 5 bases, with 11 bases between. In germline, CDR1 is SGHVS, CDR2 FQNEAQ. The CDR3 sequence: CASKPGKTGELFF. CDR3 in DNA: TGTGCCAGCAAGCCGGGGAAAACCGGGGAGCTGTTTTTT.